This T cell receptor (beta chain) was observed in a study of blood T cells in healthy people across ages. Study-level points and caveats: From one million sequenced T cells, diversity estimates were lower bounds. Age advanced and TCR beta diversity per million T cells fell, roughly linearly.

Germline CDR1 reads MNHEY; CDR2 reads SVGAGI. CDR3 length: 13 amino acids. V gave up 7 bases and J gave up 4 bases, with 13 bases separating them. A second about 7 to 11 cycle PCR used barcoded and J-beta primers. In TCRdb, the 5' RACE reads were re-called with MiXCR into one record per CDR3 protein. This table has around 1,000,000 distinct CDR3 sequences, approximately 26% appearing once. This clonotype was found a few times. Its antigen is as yet unknown. A further study also used this sample, focusing on T cells of mothers and their children. That source reports: No persistent microchimeric T cell clones were detected.

Sequenced sample: blood. The gene calls are TRBV6-5 and TRBJ1-2; perhaps TRBD1 as D (6 bases). This TCR was recovered from a girl aged 2 to 9 in good health. In nucleotides, the CDR3 is TGTGCCAGCACAGCAGGGGCTAGCTATGGCTACACCTTC. Translated: CASTAGASYGYTF.